This T cell receptor (beta chain) was recorded in a study of blood T cell repertoires in COVID-19. As for the study in general: Specimens from acute and convalescent COVID-19 originated in the United States, Italy and Spain. In each case, the material was cDNA or gDNA derived from T cells, B-cell-depleted T cells, or PBMCs.

As processed by the authors: Quantification of nucleated cells was approximated via reference gene primer amplification. TCRdb's table, derived via immunoSEQ multiplex PCR, lists solely in-frame clones and lacks some. The V and J calls and the clone size are those of that table, but D and trimming were determined from the DNA. Altogether a few hundred thousand clones are present, approximately 91% being singletons, with the ten largest covering roughly 0.8%. The receptor was derived from a woman in her twenties or thirties with acute or convalescent COVID-19. Sequencing input: peripheral blood.

The CDR3 spells CASARGLGYEQYF. In DNA form, the CDR3 reads TGCGCCAGCGCGAGGGGACTAGGGTACGAGCAGTACTTC. The chain joins TRBV10-1 to TRBJ2-7, with 8 bases identical to TRBD2. The CDR3 is made up of 13 amino acids. With 8 bases clipped from V and 4 bases from J, the junction kept 7 bases outside the gene matches. Germline assignment: CDR1 WNHNN and CDR2 SYGVQD (reference sequence).